This T cell receptor beta chain was sequenced in a study of blood T cell repertoires in COVID-19. This clone occurred a few times. Here immunoSEQ multiplex PCR was the method, and the copy in TCRdb shows in-frame clones only, minus some. This table has a few hundred thousand clones, 84% appearing once. The CDR3 contains 15 residues. V was clipped by 0 bases and J by 3 bases, with 11 bases between them. Germline CDR1 LGHNA, CDR2 YNFKEQ. Specimen: peripheral blood. The chain links TRBV4-2 to TRBJ1-2, with a possible D match to TRBD1 (5 bases). The sequence derives from a woman in her thirties or forties who had recovered from COVID-19. CDR3 in DNA: TGTGCCAGCAGCCAAGATGTAGGGGCTGACTATGGCTACACCTTC. Protein sequence: CASSQDVGADYGYTF.